Presented here are 14 T cell receptor beta chains from one specimen sequenced in a study of T cell responses to AZD1222 COVID-19 vaccine. Repertoires were generated with immunoSEQ multiplex PCR, while TCRdb's copy carries only in-frame clones and drops some. The table records under 150,000 clones, 90% to 95% of them present only once. This material consisted of peripheral blood, taken on day 0 of AZD1222 vaccination. These TCRs come from an adult in good health.

V and J are TRBV11-2 and TRBJ1-6; unclear D gene. The CDR3 runs 12 residues. The V end was cut by 5 bases, the J end by 11 bases, with 10 bases between. The V gene's germline CDR1 is SGHAT and CDR2 FQNNGV. The CDR3 coding sequence is TGTGCCAGCAGCCTCTTAGTGCCACCCCTCCACTTT. This gives the protein CASSLLVPPLHF.

The chain has TRBV7-2 and TRBJ1-5; D is perhaps TRBD1 (5 bases). The CDR3 length is 15 residues. Trimming took 1 base from V and 3 from J, leaving 10 bases between them. The germline V gene encodes CDR1 SGHTA and CDR2 FQGNSA. The CDR3 loop is CASSLVQGPNQPQHF. The CDR3 DNA follows: TGTGCCAGCAGCTTAGTTCAGGGTCCCAATCAGCCCCAGCATTTT.

This rearrangement joins TRBV29-1 to TRBJ1-1, with a possible D match to TRBD1 (5 bases). V dropped 5 bases and J dropped 2 bases, with 15 bases sitting between them. The CDR3 is 14 residues long. Looked up from germline, CDR1 is SQVTM and CDR2 is ANQGSEA. CDR3 bases: TGCAGCGTTCGGGGGGGGTCGACAAACACTGAAGCTTTCTTT. As protein: CSVRGGSTNTEAFF.

This clone was seen only a few times. The J gene is TRBJ2-7, the V gene TRBV9, with 7 bases fitting TRBD1. CDR3 length equals 13 residues. Germline loops: CDR1 SGDLS, CDR2 YYNGEE. The V and J ends lost 2 bases and 6 bases, in that order; junction bases with no gene match: 5. CDR3 sequence reads: CASSVEGAGEQYF. The CDR3 DNA sequence: TGTGCCAGCAGCGTCGAGGGGGCGGGCGAGCAGTACTTC.

This clone was found once. J is TRBJ2-3 and V is TRBV7-2; D not resolved. This CDR3 region has 12 residues. Germline CDR1 is SGHTA and CDR2 is FQGNSA. V was trimmed by 1 base and J by 4 bases, leaving 3 bases between them. This CDR3 is CASSLDSDTQYF. In DNA, the CDR3 is TGTGCCAGCAGCTTAGACTCAGATACGCAGTATTTT.

This chain uses TRBV7-2 with TRBJ1-4, with 7 bases lining up with TRBD1. Germline V lookup: CDR1 SGHTA, CDR2 FQGNSA. V dropped 1 base and J dropped 3; count of bases not matched to a gene: 5. This CDR3 has 16 residues. The CDR3 spells CASSLGGQGANEKLFF. The CDR3 DNA sequence: TGTGCCAGCAGCTTAGGTGGGCAGGGGGCTAATGAAAAACTGTTTTTT.

DNA of the CDR3: TGCGCCAGCAGCTTGAGTAGGCGAGACTGGGATGAGCAGTTCTTC. Translating gives CASSLSRRDWDEQFF. The chain couples TRBV5-1 to TRBJ2-1; D is uncertain. The V end lost 1 base, the J end lost 8 bases, and 16 bases lay between the germline ends. Germline assignment: CDR1 SGHRS and CDR2 YFSETQ. This CDR3 is built from 15 residues. The variable domain in full, with the rest retrieved from reference TRBV5-1 and TRBJ2-1, is KAGVTQTPRYLIKTRGQQVTLSCSPISGHRSVSWYQQTPGQGLQFLFEYFSETQRNKGNFPGRFSGRQFSNSRSEMNVSTLELGDSALYLCASSLSRRDWDEQFFGPGTRLTVL.

The rearrangement links TRBV6-5 to TRBJ1-3, with 10 nucleotides matching TRBD1. Germline CDR1 is MNHEY and CDR2 is SVGAGI. The CDR3 is 14 residues long. The J segment lost 7 bases and the V segment lost 3 bases, leaving 3 bases of the junction unmatched. CDR3 residues: CASSYTDRGNTIYF. The CDR3 DNA reads as TGTGCCAGCAGTTATACGGACAGGGGGAACACCATATATTTT.

Only a few counts were recorded for this clone. The V call is TRBV2, the J call TRBJ1-2, with unresolved D. The CDR3 is 15 residues long. The ends were cut back, 2 bases at V and 2 bases at J, with 12 bases in the middle. CDR1 and CDR2 from the germline V gene are SNHLY and FYNNEI. In DNA form, the CDR3 reads TGTGCCAGCAGTGAAAACGGCGGAGGGAACTATGGCTACACCTTC. Its translation: CASSENGGGNYGYTF.

The chain combines TRBV15 with TRBJ2-1; D possibly corresponds to TRBD2 (5 bases). The CDR3 loop spans 18 amino acids. Germline lookup yields CDR1 LNHNV and CDR2 YYDKDF (reference sequence). V was trimmed by 1 base and J by 4 bases, leaving 20 bases between them. The CDR3 DNA sequence: TGTGCCACCAGCAGAGCGAACGTTGGACTGAAATTTTACAATGAGCAGTTCTTC. Translation gives CATSRANVGLKFYNEQFF.

V and J are TRBV4-1 and TRBJ1-1; 8 nucleotides agree with TRBD1. With 3 bases clipped from V and 6 bases from J, the junction kept 6 bases outside the gene matches. The germline CDR1 and CDR2 sequences are MGHRA and YSYEKL. This CDR3 comprises 14 residues. The CDR3 nucleotides are TGCGCCAGCAGCCATGCAACAGGGGGACCTGAAGCTTTCTTT. Encoded protein: CASSHATGGPEAFF.

The V call is TRBV20-1, the J call TRBJ2-5; D is unresolved. Per germline, CDR1 DFQATT and CDR2 SNEGSKA (reference sequence). Trimming removed 3 bases from V and 3 bases from J, with 2 bases in between. This CDR3 has 10 amino acids. This chain's CDR3 is CSASKETQYF. The CDR3 coding sequence is TGCAGTGCTAGCAAAGAGACCCAGTACTTC.

The chain is built from TRBV9 and TRBJ1-6; no reliable D call. The CDR3 runs 16 residues. V lost 0 bases, J lost 0 bases, and 7 bases lay in between. Germline CDR1 is SGDLS and CDR2 is YYNGEE. The CDR3 loop reads CASSVVENSYNSPLHF. The CDR3 nucleotides are TGTGCCAGCAGCGTAGTGGAAAACTCCTATAATTCACCCCTCCACTTT.

This clone was found a few times. V usage is TRBV10-1 and J usage is TRBJ2-7, with TRBD1 identical over 8 bases. The V gene end was trimmed by 6 bases and the J gene end by 1 base; junction bases not matched to a gene: 20. There are 19 residues in the CDR3. Germline V gene sequence: CDR1 WNHNN, CDR2 SYGVQD (reference sequence). The DNA of the CDR3 is TGCGCCAGCAGAGAGAGAGTGGACAGGGTAGATTATTTTTCCTACGAGCAGTACTTC. It encodes CASRERVDRVDYFSYEQYF.